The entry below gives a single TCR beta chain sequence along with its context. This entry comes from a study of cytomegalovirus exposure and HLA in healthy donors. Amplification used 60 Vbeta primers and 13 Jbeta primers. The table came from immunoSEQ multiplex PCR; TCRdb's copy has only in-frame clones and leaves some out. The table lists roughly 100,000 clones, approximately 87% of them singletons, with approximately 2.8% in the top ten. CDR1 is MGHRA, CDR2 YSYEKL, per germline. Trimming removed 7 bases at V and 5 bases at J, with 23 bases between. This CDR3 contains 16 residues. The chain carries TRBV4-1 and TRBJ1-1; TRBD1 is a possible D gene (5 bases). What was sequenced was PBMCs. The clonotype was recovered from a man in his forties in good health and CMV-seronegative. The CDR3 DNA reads TGCGCCAGCAACCCTCGAATAGGAGGGGTGGGGACTGAAGCTTTCTTT. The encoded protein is CASNPRIGGVGTEAFF.